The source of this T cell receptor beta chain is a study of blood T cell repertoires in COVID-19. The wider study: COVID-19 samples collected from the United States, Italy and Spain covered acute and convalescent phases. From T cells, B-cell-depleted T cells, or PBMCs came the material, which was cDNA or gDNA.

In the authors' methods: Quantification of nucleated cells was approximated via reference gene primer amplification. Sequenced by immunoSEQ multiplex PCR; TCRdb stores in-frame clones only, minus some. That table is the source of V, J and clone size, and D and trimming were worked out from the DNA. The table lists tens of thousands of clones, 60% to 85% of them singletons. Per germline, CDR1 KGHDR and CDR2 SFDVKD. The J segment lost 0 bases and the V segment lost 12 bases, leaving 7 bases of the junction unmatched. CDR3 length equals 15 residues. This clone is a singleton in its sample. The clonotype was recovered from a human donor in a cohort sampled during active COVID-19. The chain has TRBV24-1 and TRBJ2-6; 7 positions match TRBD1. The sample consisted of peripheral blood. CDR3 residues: CAVGQERSGANVLTF. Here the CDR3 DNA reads TGTGCCGTCGGACAGGAGCGCTCTGGGGCCAACGTCCTGACTTTC.